The sequence of this T cell receptor beta chain was determined in a study of blood T cell repertoires in COVID-19. Libraries were prepared by immunoSEQ multiplex PCR; TCRdb keeps only in-frame clonotypes and omits some of them. Among 210,000 or so clones listed, around 84% were seen once. V lost 3 bases to trimming and J lost 7 bases; unmatched junction nucleotides: 13. Germline CDR1 and CDR2: GTSNPN and SVGIG (reference sequence). The CDR3 runs to 18 residues. This chain uses TRBV30 with TRBJ2-3; 16 nucleotides line up with TRBD2. The receptor was derived from a woman of 80 years or more with active or convalescent COVID-19. Material for sequencing was peripheral blood. CDR3 DNA sequence: TGTGCCTGGAGGGGACTAGCGGGAGGGCCGCGGTTCAAAAATACGCAGTATTTT. Its translation: CAWRGLAGGPRFKNTQYF.